This entry features one T cell receptor beta chain sequence. The antigen is unknown. The sample originates from a study of T cell responses to AZD1222 COVID-19 vaccine. Study conclusions and caveats: Vaccine-related CD4 TCRs covered spike, predominating at 160-218 and 743-854. Nearly half of the spike-specific TCRs reportedly recognize variant regions that carry no mutations. Repertoires were obtained only post-peak T cell response.

The repertoire was sequenced with immunoSEQ multiplex PCR; TCRdb's copy has only in-frame clones and lacks some. The sample yields around 180,000 clones, 87% seen once. The CDR3 spans 13 residues. Trimming took off 4 bases at V and 9 bases at J, with 12 bases between the two ends. This chain joins TRBV12-3 or TRBV12-4 and TRBJ2-2, with a possible D match to TRBD1 (5 bases). The TCR originated in an adult in good health. Sequencing used peripheral blood, obtained on day 0 of MenACWY control vaccination. The CDR3 loop is CASSSSGSRELFF. CDR3 DNA sequence: TGTGCCAGCAGTTCCTCAGGGTCTCGGGAGCTGTTTTTT.